This T cell receptor (beta chain) was obtained from a study of spatial heterogeneity in lung cancer. The time point: sample taken at primary tumor resection. Donors were about 70 untreated early-stage non-small cell lung cancer patients. Worth noting for this clonotype: Its target is unknown. The library was built for alpha chains, so this beta chain is an off-target read and its size means little.

Whole-study findings and limits: The number of expanded tumor alpha and beta chains correlated with mutation number.

Deletions cut 2 bases from V and 5 bases from J, with 4 bases between. CDR3 length: 11 amino acids. CDR1 is SEHNR, CDR2 FQNEAQ, per germline (reference sequence). TCRdb processed the 5' RACE reads anew with MiXCR; each CDR3 protein has one entry. The repertoire holds thousands of distinct CDR3 sequences, with almost 8.5% as singletons. The chain joins TRBV7-9 to TRBJ2-7; no clear D gene. The sequence was obtained from a male donor with early-stage non-small cell lung cancer. The starting material was lung tumor tissue, obtained at surgery. The CDR3 DNA sequence: TGTGCCAGCAGCTTAACGCACGAGCAGTACTTC. The encoded protein is CASSLTHEQYF.